This T cell receptor (beta chain) was found in a study of T cell responses to AZD1222 COVID-19 vaccine. This table comes from immunoSEQ multiplex PCR, and its TCRdb copy is limited to in-frame clones, with some not included. Of roughly 120,000 clones listed, 90% are singletons. The CDR3 has 14 residues. Between the trimmed V and J ends, which lost 2 bases and 7 bases, there was a span of 9 bases. Per the germline V gene, CDR1 is MNHEY and CDR2 is SVGAGI. This clone was recorded a few times. This sequence originates from an adult who received the MenACWY meningococcal vaccine as a control. Sequences were derived from peripheral blood, sampled 28 days after the second dose of the MenACWY control vaccine. The chain has TRBV6-5 and TRBJ1-6; D call uncertain. The CDR3 DNA sequence: TGTGCCAGCAGTTACGCAGCCACCAATTCACCCCTCCACTTT. This gives the protein CASSYAATNSPLHF.